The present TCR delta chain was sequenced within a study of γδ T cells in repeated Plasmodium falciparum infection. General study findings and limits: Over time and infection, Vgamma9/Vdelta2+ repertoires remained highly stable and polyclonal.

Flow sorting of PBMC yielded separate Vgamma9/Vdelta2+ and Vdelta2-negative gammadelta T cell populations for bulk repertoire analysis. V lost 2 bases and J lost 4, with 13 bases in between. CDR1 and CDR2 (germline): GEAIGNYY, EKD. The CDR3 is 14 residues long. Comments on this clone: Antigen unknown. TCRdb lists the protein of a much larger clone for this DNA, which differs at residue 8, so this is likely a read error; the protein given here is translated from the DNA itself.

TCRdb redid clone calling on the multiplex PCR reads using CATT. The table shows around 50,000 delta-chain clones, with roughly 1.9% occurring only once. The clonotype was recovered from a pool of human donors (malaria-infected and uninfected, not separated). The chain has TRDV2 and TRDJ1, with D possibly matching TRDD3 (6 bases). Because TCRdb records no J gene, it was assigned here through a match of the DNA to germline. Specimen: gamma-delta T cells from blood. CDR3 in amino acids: CACDSLGVFDKLIF. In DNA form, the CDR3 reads TGTGCCTGTGACAGCTTGGGGGTCTTCGATAAACTCATCTTT.